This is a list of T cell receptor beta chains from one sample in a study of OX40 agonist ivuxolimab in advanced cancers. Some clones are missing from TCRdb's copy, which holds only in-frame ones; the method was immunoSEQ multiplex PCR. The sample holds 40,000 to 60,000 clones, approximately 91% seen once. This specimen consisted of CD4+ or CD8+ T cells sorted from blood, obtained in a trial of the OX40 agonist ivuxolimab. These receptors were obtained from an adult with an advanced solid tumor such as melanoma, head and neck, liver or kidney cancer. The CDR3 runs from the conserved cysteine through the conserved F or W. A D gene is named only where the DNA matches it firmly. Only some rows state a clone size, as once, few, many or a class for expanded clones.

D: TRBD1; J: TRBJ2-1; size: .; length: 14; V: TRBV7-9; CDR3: CASSSGTGYNEQFF; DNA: TGTGCCAGCAGCTCTGGGACAGGGTACAATGAGCAGTTCTTC
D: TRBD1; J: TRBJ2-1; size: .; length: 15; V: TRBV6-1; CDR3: CASSGTGGAVNEQFF; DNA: TGTGCCAGCAGTGGGACAGGGGGCGCCGTAAATGAGCAGTTCTTC
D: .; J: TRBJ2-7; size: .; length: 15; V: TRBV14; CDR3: CASSQWGGLQYEQYF; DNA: TGTGCCAGCAGCCAGTGGGGGGGCCTCCAATACGAGCAGTACTTC
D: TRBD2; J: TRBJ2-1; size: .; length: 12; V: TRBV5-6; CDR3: CARSGLADEQFF; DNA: TGTGCCAGATCAGGACTAGCGGATGAGCAGTTCTTC
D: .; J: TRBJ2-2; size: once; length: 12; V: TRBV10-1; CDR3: CASSRTAGELFF; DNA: TGCGCCAGCAGCAGGACGGCCGGGGAGCTGTTTTTT
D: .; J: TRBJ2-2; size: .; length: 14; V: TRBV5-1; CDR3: CASRHRGRSGELFF; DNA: TGCGCCAGCCGCCACCGGGGGCGAAGCGGGGAGCTGTTTTTT
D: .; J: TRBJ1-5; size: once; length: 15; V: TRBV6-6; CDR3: CASSLLGQNNQPQHF; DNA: TGTGCCAGCAGTTTATTAGGACAGAACAATCAGCCCCAGCATTTT
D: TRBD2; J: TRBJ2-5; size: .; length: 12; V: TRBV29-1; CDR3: CSVGLAGETQYF; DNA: TGCAGCGTAGGACTAGCGGGAGAGACCCAGTACTTC
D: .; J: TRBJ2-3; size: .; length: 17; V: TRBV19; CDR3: CASSIRDSLATTDTQYF; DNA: TGTGCCAGTAGTATAAGAGACAGTTTGGCTACCACAGATACGCAGTATTTT
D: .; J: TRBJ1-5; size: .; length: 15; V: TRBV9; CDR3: CASSGGQISNQPQHF; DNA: TGTGCCAGCAGCGGCGGGCAGATCAGCAATCAGCCCCAGCATTTT
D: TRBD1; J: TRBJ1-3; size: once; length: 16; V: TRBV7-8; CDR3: CASSWTGSASGNTIYF; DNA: TGTGCCAGCAGCTGGACAGGTTCTGCCTCTGGAAACACCATATATTTT
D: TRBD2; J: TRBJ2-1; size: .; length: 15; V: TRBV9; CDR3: CASSQLAGGANEQFF; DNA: TGTGCCAGCAGCCAATTAGCGGGAGGCGCCAATGAGCAGTTCTTC
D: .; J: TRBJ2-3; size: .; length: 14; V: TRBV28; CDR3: CASSFRGSTDTQYF; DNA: TGTGCCAGCAGTTTCAGGGGAAGCACAGATACGCAGTATTTT
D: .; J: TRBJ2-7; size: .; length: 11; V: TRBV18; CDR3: CASSPQDEQYF; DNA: TGTGCCAGCTCACCACAAGACGAGCAGTACTTC
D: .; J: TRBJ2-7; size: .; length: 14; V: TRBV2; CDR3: CASSGVLATYEQYF; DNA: TGTGCCAGCAGTGGGGTTCTGGCAACCTACGAGCAGTACTTC
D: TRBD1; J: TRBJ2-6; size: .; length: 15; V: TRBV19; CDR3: CASRGQLSGANVLTF; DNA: TGTGCCAGTAGGGGACAGCTCTCTGGGGCCAACGTCCTGACTTTC
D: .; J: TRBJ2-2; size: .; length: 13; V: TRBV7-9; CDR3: CASLRGDTGELFF; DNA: TGTGCCAGCCTGAGGGGCGACACCGGGGAGCTGTTTTTT
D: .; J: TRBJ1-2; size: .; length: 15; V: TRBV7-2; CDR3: CASSAKPTANYGYTF; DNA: TGTGCCAGCAGCGCGAAACCGACAGCTAACTATGGCTACACCTTC
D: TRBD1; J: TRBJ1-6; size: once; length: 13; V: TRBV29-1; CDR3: CSVLTGVDSPLHF; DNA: TGCAGCGTTTTGACAGGGGTCGATTCACCCCTCCACTTT
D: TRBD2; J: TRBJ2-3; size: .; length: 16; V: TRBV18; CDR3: CASSPISGGSTDTQYF; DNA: TGTGCCAGCTCACCAATAAGCGGGGGGAGCACAGATACGCAGTATTTT
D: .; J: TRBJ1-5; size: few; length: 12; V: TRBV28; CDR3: CASGPGGKPQHF; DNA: TGTGCCAGCGGGCCCGGGGGTAAGCCCCAGCATTTT
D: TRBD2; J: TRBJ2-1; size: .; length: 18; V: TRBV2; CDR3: CASSGGGLAAAVYNEQFF; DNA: TGTGCCAGCAGTGGGGGAGGGCTAGCGGCCGCTGTATACAATGAGCAGTTCTTC
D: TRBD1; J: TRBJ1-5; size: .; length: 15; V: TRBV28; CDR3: CASTAAGGSNQPQHF; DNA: TGTGCCAGCACCGCCGCAGGGGGCAGCAATCAGCCCCAGCATTTT
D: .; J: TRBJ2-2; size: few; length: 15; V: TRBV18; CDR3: CASSPTQGGTGELFF; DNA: TGTGCCAGCTCACCAACCCAGGGGGGCACCGGGGAGCTGTTTTTT
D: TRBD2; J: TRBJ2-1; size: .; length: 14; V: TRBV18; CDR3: CASSPGTSANEQFF; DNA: TGTGCCAGCTCACCCGGGACTAGCGCCAATGAGCAGTTCTTC
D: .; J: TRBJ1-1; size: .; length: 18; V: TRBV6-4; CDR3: CASSDNYAGAVRNTEAFF; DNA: TGTGCCAGCAGTGACAATTACGCGGGGGCGGTGAGGAACACTGAAGCTTTCTTT
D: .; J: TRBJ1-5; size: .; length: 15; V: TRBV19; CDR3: CASSTQDGTPWTQHF; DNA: TGTGCCAGTAGTACTCAGGACGGGACCCCGTGGACCCAGCATTTT
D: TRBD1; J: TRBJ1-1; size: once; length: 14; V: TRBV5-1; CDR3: CASSWRQGGTEAFF; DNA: TGCGCCAGCAGCTGGCGACAGGGAGGAACTGAAGCTTTCTTT
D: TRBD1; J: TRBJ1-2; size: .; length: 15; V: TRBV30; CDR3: CAWSRDRWGNGGYTF; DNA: TGTGCCTGGAGTCGGGACAGGTGGGGCAATGGGGGCTACACCTTC
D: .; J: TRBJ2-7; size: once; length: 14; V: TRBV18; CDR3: CASSSREGANEQYF; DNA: TGTGCCAGCTCCTCGAGGGAGGGGGCAAACGAGCAGTACTTC
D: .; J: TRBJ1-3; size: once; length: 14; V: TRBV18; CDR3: CASSPTGSGNTIYF; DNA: TGTGCCAGCTCGCCAACAGGGTCTGGAAACACCATATATTTT
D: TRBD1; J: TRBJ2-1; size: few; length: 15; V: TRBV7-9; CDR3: CASSLTGGSGNEQFF; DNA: TGTGCCAGCAGCTTGACAGGGGGCAGTGGGAATGAGCAGTTCTTC
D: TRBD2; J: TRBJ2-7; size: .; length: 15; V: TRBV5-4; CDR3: CASSSGTSGVYEQYF; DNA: TGTGCCAGCAGCTCGGGGACTAGCGGGGTCTACGAGCAGTACTTC
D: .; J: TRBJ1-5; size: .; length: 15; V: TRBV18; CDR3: CASSPLNRNNQPQHF; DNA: TGTGCCAGCTCACCACTTAACAGGAACAATCAGCCCCAGCATTTT
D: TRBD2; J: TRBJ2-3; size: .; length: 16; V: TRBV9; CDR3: CASSLRSGGSPDTQYF; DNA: TGTGCCAGCAGCCTGAGGAGCGGGGGGAGTCCAGATACGCAGTATTTT
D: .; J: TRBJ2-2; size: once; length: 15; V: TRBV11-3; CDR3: CASSLGRADTGELFF; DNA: TGTGCCAGCAGCCTAGGCAGGGCCGACACCGGGGAGCTGTTTTTT
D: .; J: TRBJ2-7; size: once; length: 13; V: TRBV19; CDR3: CASSMVRDYEQYF; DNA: TGTGCCAGTAGTATGGTAAGGGACTACGAGCAGTACTTC
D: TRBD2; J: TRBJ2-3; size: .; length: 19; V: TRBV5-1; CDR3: CASSLTSGDLPTSTDTQYF; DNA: TGCGCCAGCAGCTTGACTAGCGGGGATCTACCCACTAGCACAGATACGCAGTATTTT
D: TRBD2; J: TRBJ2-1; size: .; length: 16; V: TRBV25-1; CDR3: CASSEGGAGEGNEQFF; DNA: TGTGCCAGCAGTGAAGGGGGAGCGGGAGAGGGGAATGAGCAGTTCTTC
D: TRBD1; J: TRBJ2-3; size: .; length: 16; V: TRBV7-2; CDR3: CASSPSRTGPTDTQYF; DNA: TGTGCCAGCAGCCCCTCCAGGACAGGGCCCACAGATACGCAGTATTTT
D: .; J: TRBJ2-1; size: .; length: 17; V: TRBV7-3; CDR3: CASSSQRGFSPYNEQFF; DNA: TGTGCCAGCAGCTCCCAGCGTGGTTTTTCCCCATACAATGAGCAGTTCTTC
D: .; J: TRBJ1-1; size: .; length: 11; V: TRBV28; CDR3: CASSSPRWAFF; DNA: TGTGCCAGCAGTTCTCCGCGGTGGGCTTTCTTT
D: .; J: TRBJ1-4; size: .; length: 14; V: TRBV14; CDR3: CASSQDLSLEKLFF; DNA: TGTGCCAGCAGCCAAGATCTTAGTCTCGAAAAACTGTTTTTT
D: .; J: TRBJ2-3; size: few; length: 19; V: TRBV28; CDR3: CASSLGSGLARVRTDTQYF; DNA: TGTGCCAGCAGTTTAGGGTCAGGGTTAGCGCGGGTCCGCACAGATACGCAGTATTTT
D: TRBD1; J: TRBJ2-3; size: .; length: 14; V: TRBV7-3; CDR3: CASSRRGQGDTQYF; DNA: TGTGCCAGCAGCCGCAGGGGGCAGGGAGATACGCAGTATTTT
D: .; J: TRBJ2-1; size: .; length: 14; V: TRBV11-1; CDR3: CASSHRTLHNEQFF; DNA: TGTGCCAGCAGCCACAGGACACTCCACAATGAGCAGTTCTTC
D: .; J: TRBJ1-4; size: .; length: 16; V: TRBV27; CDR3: CASSFQGRPRDEKLFF; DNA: TGTGCCAGCAGTTTCCAAGGACGTCCAAGGGATGAAAAACTGTTTTTT
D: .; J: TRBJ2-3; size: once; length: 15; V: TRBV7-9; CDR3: CASSLGGAGTDTQYF; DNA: TGTGCCAGCAGCTTAGGAGGGGCGGGCACAGATACGCAGTATTTT
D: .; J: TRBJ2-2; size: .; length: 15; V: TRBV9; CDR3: CASSPSAMNTGELFF; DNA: TGTGCCAGCAGCCCTAGCGCGATGAACACCGGGGAGCTGTTTTTT
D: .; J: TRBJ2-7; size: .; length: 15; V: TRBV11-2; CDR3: CASSLGPGQTYEQYF; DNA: TGTGCCAGCAGCTTAGGGCCAGGACAGACCTACGAGCAGTACTTC
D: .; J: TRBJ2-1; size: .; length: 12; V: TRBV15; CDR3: CATSRGYNEQFF; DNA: TGTGCCACCAGCAGAGGGTACAATGAGCAGTTCTTC
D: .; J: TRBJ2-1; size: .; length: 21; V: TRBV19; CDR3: CASSIDRGAGLVLQSYNEQFF; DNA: TGTGCCAGTAGTATAGATCGGGGGGCTGGACTAGTCCTTCAATCCTACAATGAGCAGTTCTTC
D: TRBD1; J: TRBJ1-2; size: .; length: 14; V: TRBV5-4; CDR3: CASSTQGGSYGYTF; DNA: TGTGCCAGCAGCACTCAGGGGGGCAGCTATGGCTACACCTTC
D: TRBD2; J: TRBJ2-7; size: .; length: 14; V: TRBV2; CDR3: CASSLSGRAYEQYF; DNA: TGTGCCAGCAGCTTAAGCGGGAGGGCCTACGAGCAGTACTTC
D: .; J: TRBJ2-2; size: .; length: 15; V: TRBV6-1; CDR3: CASSLGIANTGELFF; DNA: TGTGCCAGCAGCCTTGGGATTGCGAACACCGGGGAGCTGTTTTTT